This TCR beta chain was obtained from a study of OX40 agonist ivuxolimab in advanced cancers. Notes on the study in general: Among the least clonally expanded were partial responders at 0.1-3.0 mg/kg.

Here immunoSEQ multiplex PCR was the method, and the copy in TCRdb shows in-frame clones only, minus some. The sample shows 65,000 to 75,000 clones, 87% of them seen only once. Systemic immunosuppression or autoimmune disease history was grounds to exclude patients. To note about this clone: As yet, its antigen is unknown.

This clonotype was obtained from an adult with an advanced solid tumor such as melanoma, head and neck, liver or kidney cancer. This specimen was CD4+ or CD8+ T cells sorted from blood, taken in a trial of the OX40 agonist ivuxolimab.

CDR3 protein: CAWSRHPAGTGDYWLKGYTF. The CDR3 region has the DNA TGTGCCTGGAGTAGGCATCCTGCCGGGACAGGGGATTATTGGTTAAAGGGCTACACCTTC. The gene calls are TRBV30 and TRBJ1-2; the match to TRBD1 covers 10 bases. J lost 8 bases, V lost 2 bases, and 26 bases had no gene match. The CDR3 is 20 residues long. Germline V gene data show CDR1 as GTSNPN and CDR2 as SVGIG (reference sequence).